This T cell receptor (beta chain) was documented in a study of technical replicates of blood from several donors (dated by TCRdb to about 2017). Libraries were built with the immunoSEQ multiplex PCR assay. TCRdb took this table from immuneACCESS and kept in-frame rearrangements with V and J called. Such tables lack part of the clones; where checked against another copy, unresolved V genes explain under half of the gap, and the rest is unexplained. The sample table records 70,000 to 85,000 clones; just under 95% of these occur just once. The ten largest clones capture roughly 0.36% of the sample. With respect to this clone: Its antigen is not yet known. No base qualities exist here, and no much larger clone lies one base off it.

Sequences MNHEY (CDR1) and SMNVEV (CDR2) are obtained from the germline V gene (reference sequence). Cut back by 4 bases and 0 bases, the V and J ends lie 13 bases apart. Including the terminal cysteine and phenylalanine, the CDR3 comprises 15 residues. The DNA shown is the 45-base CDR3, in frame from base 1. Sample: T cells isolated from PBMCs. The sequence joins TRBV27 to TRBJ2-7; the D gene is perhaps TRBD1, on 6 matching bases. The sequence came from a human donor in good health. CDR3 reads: CASSSPGAASYEQYF. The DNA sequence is TGTGCCAGCAGTTCCCCAGGGGCGGCCTCCTACGAGCAGTACTTC.